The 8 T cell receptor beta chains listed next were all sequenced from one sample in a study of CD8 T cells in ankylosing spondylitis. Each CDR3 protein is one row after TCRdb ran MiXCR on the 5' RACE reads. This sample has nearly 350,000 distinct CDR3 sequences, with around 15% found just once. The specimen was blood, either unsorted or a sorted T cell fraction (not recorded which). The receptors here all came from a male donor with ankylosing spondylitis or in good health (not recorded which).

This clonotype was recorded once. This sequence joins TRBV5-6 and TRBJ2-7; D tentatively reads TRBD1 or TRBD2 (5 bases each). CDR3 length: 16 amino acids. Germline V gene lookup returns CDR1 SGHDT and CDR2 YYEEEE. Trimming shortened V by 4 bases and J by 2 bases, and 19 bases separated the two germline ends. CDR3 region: CASSLLRDGLAYEQYF. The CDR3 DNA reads TGTGCCAGCAGCCTCCTAAGGGACGGCCTTGCCTACGAGCAGTACTTC.

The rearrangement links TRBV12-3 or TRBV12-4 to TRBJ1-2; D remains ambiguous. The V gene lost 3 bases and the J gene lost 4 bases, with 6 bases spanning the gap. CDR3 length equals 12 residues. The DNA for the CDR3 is TGTGCCAGCAGTTTGTACAGCTATGGCTACACCTTC. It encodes CASSLYSYGYTF.

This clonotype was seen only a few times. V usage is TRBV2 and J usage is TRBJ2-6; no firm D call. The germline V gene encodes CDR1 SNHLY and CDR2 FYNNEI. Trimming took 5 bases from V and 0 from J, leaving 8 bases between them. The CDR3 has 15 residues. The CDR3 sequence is CASSRAFSGANVLTF. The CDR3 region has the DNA TGTGCCAGCAGTCGAGCTTTCTCTGGGGCCAACGTCCTGACTTTC.

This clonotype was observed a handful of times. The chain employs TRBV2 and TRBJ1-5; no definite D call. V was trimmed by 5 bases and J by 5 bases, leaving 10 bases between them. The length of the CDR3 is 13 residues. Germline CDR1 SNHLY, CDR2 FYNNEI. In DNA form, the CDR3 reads TGTGCCAGCAGTACATTAACCTATCAGCCCCAGCATTTT. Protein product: CASSTLTYQPQHF. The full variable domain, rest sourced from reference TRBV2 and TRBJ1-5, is EPEVTQTPSHQVTQMGQEVILRCVPISNHLYFYWYRQILGQKVEFLVSFYNNEISEKSEIFDDQFSVERPDGSNFTLKIRSTKLEDSAMYFCASSTLTYQPQHFGDGTRLSIL.

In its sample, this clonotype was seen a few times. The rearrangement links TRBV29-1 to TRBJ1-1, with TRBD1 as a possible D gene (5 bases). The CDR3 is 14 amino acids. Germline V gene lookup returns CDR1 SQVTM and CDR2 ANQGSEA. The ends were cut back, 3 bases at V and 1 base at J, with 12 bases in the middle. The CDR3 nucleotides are TGCAGCGTTGATTGGGGCGGGGGGAACACTGAAGCTTTCTTT. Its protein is CSVDWGGGNTEAFF.

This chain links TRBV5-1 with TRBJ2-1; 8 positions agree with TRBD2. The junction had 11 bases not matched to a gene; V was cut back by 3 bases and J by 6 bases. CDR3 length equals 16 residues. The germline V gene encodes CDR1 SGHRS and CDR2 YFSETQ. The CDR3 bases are TGCGCCAGCAGCTGGGCCCCGGGGGGGTCAGGCAATGAGCAGTTCTTC. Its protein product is CASSWAPGGSGNEQFF.

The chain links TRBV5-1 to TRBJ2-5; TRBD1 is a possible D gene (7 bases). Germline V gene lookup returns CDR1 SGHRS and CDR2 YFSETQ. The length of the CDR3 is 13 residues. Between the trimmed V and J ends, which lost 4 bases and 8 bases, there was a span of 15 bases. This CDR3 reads CASSRTGGLTQYF. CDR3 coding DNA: TGCGCCAGCAGCCGGACAGGAGGGCTAACCCAGTACTTC.

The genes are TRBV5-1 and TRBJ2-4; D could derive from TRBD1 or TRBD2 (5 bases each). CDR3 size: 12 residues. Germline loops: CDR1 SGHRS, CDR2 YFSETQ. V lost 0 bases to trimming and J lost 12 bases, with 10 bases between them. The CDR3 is CASSLEGRYQYF. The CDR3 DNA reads TGCGCCAGCAGCTTGGAGGGGAGATATCAGTACTTC.